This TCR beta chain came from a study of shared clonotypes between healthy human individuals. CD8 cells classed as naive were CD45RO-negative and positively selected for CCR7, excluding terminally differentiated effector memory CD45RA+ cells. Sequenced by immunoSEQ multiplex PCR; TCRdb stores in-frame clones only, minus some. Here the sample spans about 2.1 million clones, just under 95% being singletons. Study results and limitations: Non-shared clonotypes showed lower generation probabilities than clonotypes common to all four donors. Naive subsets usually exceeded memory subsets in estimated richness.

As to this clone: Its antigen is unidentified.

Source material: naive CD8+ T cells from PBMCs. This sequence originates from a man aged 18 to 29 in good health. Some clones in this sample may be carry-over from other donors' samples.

In nucleotides, the CDR3 is TGTGCCAGCGTTGGGGCGATAACCTACGAGCAGTACTTC. It encodes CASVGAITYEQYF. This chain uses TRBV27 with TRBJ2-7, with D perhaps matching TRBD1 (5 bases). CDR3 length: 13 amino acids. Germline values: CDR1 MNHEY, CDR2 SMNVEV (reference sequence). The V end was cut by 8 bases, the J end by 2 bases, with 13 bases between.